One sample yielded the 25 T cell receptor beta chains listed below, sequenced in a study of blood T cell repertoires in COVID-19. This table comes from immunoSEQ multiplex PCR, and its TCRdb copy is limited to in-frame clones, with some not included. The sample has 95,000 to 100,000 clones; about 92% are singletons. Specimen: peripheral blood. The receptors shown here come from a man aged 50 to 60 with active COVID-19.

V and J are TRBV28 and TRBJ1-3; D remains ambiguous. CDR3 length: 12 residues. V was clipped by 8 bases and J by 2 bases, with 7 bases between them. CDR1 is MDHEN and CDR2 is SYDVKM in the germline V gene. CDR3 DNA sequence: TGTGCCAGCCTAGAAACTGGAAACACCATATATTTT. This sequence encodes CASLETGNTIYF.

The chain links TRBV11-3 to TRBJ2-6; D is unresolved. In germline, CDR1 is SGHNT, CDR2 YENEEA. The CDR3 has 15 residues. The V end lost 4 bases, the J end lost 1 base, and 8 bases lay between the germline ends. For the CDR3, the DNA is TGTGCCAGCAGCTCCACAGCATCTGGGGCCAACGTCCTGACTTTC. It is translated as CASSSTASGANVLTF. The full variable domain, completed using reference TRBV11-3 and TRBJ2-6, is EAGVVQSPRYKIIEKKQPVAFWCNPISGHNTLYWYLQNLGQGPELLIRYENEEAVDDSQLPKDRFSAERLKGVDSTLKIQPAELGDSAVYLCASSSTASGANVLTFGAGSRLTVL.

The chain links TRBV28 to TRBJ1-1; D is uncertain. The CDR3 consists of 13 residues. Germline V gene lookup returns CDR1 MDHEN and CDR2 SYDVKM. V lost 2 bases and J 4 bases, leaving 8 bases between the germline ends. The CDR3 here is CASSLRRGTEAFF. The DNA of the CDR3 is TGTGCCAGCAGTTTAAGGCGGGGCACTGAAGCTTTCTTT. Variable domain in full (rest from reference TRBV28 and TRBJ1-1): DVKVTQSSRYLVKRTGEKVFLECVQDMDHENMFWYRQDPGLGLRLIYFSYDVKMKEKGDIPEGYSVSREKKERFSLILESASTNQTSMYLCASSLRRGTEAFFGQGTRLTVV.

The CDR3 here is CASSLDRGSGNSPLHF. As DNA, the CDR3 is TGCGCCAGCAGCTTGGACAGGGGAAGCGGTAATTCACCCCTCCACTTT. The chain uses TRBV5-1 and TRBJ1-6, with TRBD1 identical over 7 bases. The germline gives CDR1 SGHRS, CDR2 YFSETQ. This CDR3 has 16 amino acids. With 0 bases clipped from V and 6 bases from J, the junction kept 6 bases outside the gene matches.

J is TRBJ1-1 and V is TRBV11-2; no clear D gene. Germline values: CDR1 SGHAT, CDR2 FQNNGV. The CDR3 is made up of 14 amino acids. Trimming removed 1 base at V and 4 bases at J, with 10 bases between. CDR3 region: CASSLGRASTEAFF. The CDR3 region has the DNA TGTGCCAGCAGCTTAGGGAGGGCTAGCACTGAAGCTTTCTTT.

The chain combines TRBV30 with TRBJ2-7; D gene unclear. Germline loops: CDR1 GTSNPN, CDR2 SVGIG (reference sequence). CDR3 length equals 12 residues. With 0 bases removed from V and 3 bases from J, the gap between germline ends came to 6 bases. CDR3 in amino acids: CAWSVGIYEQYF. DNA of the CDR3: TGTGCCTGGAGTGTCGGTATCTACGAGCAGTACTTC.

This clone was detected only once. This rearrangement joins TRBV28 to TRBJ1-2; possible D gene TRBD1, 5 bases. This CDR3 is built from 13 residues. Germline CDR1 is MDHEN and CDR2 is SYDVKM. V lost 7 bases to trimming and J lost 4 bases, with 13 bases between them. The CDR3, as DNA: TGTGCCAGCACCCTGGAGGGGCCCTATGGCTACACCTTC. Translated, it gives CASTLEGPYGYTF.

The V gene is TRBV28, the J gene TRBJ1-5, with D perhaps TRBD1 (6 bases). The germline gives CDR1 MDHEN, CDR2 SYDVKM. This CDR3 spans 13 amino acids. Between the trimmed V and J ends, which lost 6 bases and 6 bases, there was a span of 12 bases. DNA for the CDR3: TGTGCCAGCAGAACAGGGACGGGTCAGCCCCAGCATTTT. Its translation: CASRTGTGQPQHF.

The rearrangement joins TRBV9 to TRBJ2-1; TRBD2 matches 11 bases. Germline V gives CDR1 SGDLS, CDR2 YYNGEE. The CDR3 runs 15 residues. J gave up 4 bases and V 4 bases, and 4 bases lay outside the gene matches. The CDR3 DNA sequence: TGTGCCAGCAGCCCAGGGACTAGCGGATACAATGAGCAGTTCTTC. It specifies CASSPGTSGYNEQFF.

The rearrangement uses TRBV2 and TRBJ2-1, with TRBD1 matching 7 bases. The junction had 9 bases not matched to a gene; V was cut back by 9 bases and J by 4 bases. This CDR3 has 14 residues. Germline V gives CDR1 SNHLY, CDR2 FYNNEI. CDR3 in DNA: TGTGCCAGGACACTGACAGGGTCGTACAATGAGCAGTTCTTC. This encodes CARTLTGSYNEQFF.

This chain links TRBV24-1 with TRBJ1-4; D unresolved. Germline CDR1 is KGHDR and CDR2 is SFDVKD. Trimming took off 4 bases at V and 10 bases at J, with 15 bases between the two ends. This CDR3 has 14 residues. The CDR3: CATSESREGGKLFF. CDR3 DNA sequence: TGTGCCACCAGTGAGTCAAGGGAGGGAGGAAAACTGTTTTTT.

In its sample, this clone was seen once. This chain links TRBV5-4 with TRBJ2-3, with TRBD1 matching 7 bases. Trimming took 4 bases from V and 3 from J; bases not matched to a gene: 8. The germline gives CDR1 SGHNT, CDR2 YYREEE (reference sequence). The CDR3 sequence is 15 residues long. DNA for the CDR3: TGTGCCAGCAGCAAATCGACAGGGAAAACAGATACGCAGTATTTT. It specifies CASSKSTGKTDTQYF.

In this sample, this clone turned up once. The chain couples TRBV7-9 to TRBJ2-7, with unresolved D. Germline V gene sequence: CDR1 SEHNR, CDR2 FQNEAQ (reference sequence). Trimming stripped 4 bases from V and 4 bases from J, with 8 bases between. The CDR3 has 12 amino acids. The CDR3 here is CASSSASYEQYF. The CDR3 nucleotides are TGTGCCAGCAGCTCCGCTAGTTACGAGCAGTACTTC.

This clone was observed a few times. This rearrangement joins TRBV10-3 to TRBJ2-7; TRBD1 matches 8 bases. The CDR3 contains 13 residues. CDR1 is ENHRY and CDR2 is SYGVKD in the germline V gene. J was trimmed by 3 bases and V by 5 bases; bases with no gene match: 3. The CDR3 reads CAISTTGDYEQYF. Here the CDR3 DNA reads TGTGCCATCAGTACGACAGGGGACTACGAGCAGTACTTC.

This sequence joins TRBV19 and TRBJ2-7; D is ambiguous. V dropped 0 bases and J dropped 9 bases, with 12 bases sitting between them. Germline CDR1 is LNHDA and CDR2 is SQIVND (reference sequence). The CDR3 length is 13 residues. The CDR3 region is CASSIDRLGAQYF. DNA for the CDR3: TGTGCCAGTAGTATAGATCGTCTAGGCGCGCAGTACTTC.

The chain carries TRBV5-1 and TRBJ1-2; no clear D. Trimming left V 4 bases short and J 3 bases short, with 16 bases between. The CDR3 is 15 residues long. Germline assignment: CDR1 SGHRS and CDR2 YFSETQ. CDR3 sequence: CASSPSGGSYYGYTF. In DNA, the CDR3 is TGCGCCAGCAGCCCTTCGGGCGGGTCGTACTATGGCTACACCTTC.

The rearrangement links TRBV27 to TRBJ2-1, with 7 bases that match TRBD1. V shed 5 bases and J 3 bases; nucleotides not matched to a gene: 4. In germline, CDR1 is MNHEY, CDR2 SMNVEV (reference sequence). The CDR3 sequence is 14 residues long. The CDR3 DNA follows: TGTGCCAGCAGTCGGGGACAGAGCTACAATGAGCAGTTCTTC. Residues: CASSRGQSYNEQFF.

The chain uses TRBV14 and TRBJ2-5; no clear D gene. V was trimmed by 4 bases and J by 7 bases, leaving 10 bases between them. This CDR3 region has 12 residues. Germline V lookup: CDR1 SGHDN, CDR2 FVKESK. The CDR3 region has the DNA TGTGCCAGCAGCCTAGGTCCGGGGACCCAGTACTTC. Protein product: CASSLGPGTQYF.

This rearrangement joins TRBV18 to TRBJ1-2; tentatively, D is TRBD1 (6 bases). Per the germline V gene, CDR1 is KGHSH and CDR2 is LQKENI. V lost 3 bases and J lost 4, with 12 bases in between. The CDR3 has 14 residues. In DNA form, the CDR3 reads TGTGCCAGCTCACCCGACAGGAACACCTATGGCTACACCTTC. As protein: CASSPDRNTYGYTF.

This clone was observed a single time. The V and J genes are TRBV7-3 and TRBJ2-6; 11 nucleotides align to TRBD2. The length of the CDR3 is 18 residues. V dropped 4 bases and J dropped 4; count of bases not matched to a gene: 9. Germline V gene lookup returns CDR1 SGHTA and CDR2 FQGTGA. The CDR3 DNA is TGTGCCAGCAGCTCCTTACTAGCGGGAGTCCCCGGGGCCAACGTCCTGACTTTC. Translated, it gives CASSSLLAGVPGANVLTF.

The rearrangement links TRBV28 to TRBJ2-1; 11 bases are shared with TRBD2. The germline CDR1 and CDR2 sequences are MDHEN and SYDVKM. V was pared by 4 bases and J by 7 bases, with 6 bases of the junction left unmatched. This CDR3 is 15 amino acids long. CDR3 nucleotide sequence: TGTGCCAGCAGTTGGGTAGCGGGAGGGCGTAATGAGCAGTTCTTC. Encoded protein: CASSWVAGGRNEQFF.

The rearrangement links TRBV10-3 to TRBJ2-6; no clear D. CDR1 and CDR2 (germline): ENHRY, SYGVKD. The CDR3 is 15 amino acids. Between the trimmed V and J ends, which lost 10 bases and 0 bases, there was a span of 13 bases. This chain's CDR3 is CATGNSNSGANVLTF. For the CDR3, the DNA is TGTGCCACCGGAAATAGCAACTCTGGGGCCAACGTCCTGACTTTC.

V usage is TRBV4-1 and J usage is TRBJ2-5; D is possibly TRBD2 (6 bases). Germline V lookup: CDR1 MGHRA, CDR2 YSYEKL. The CDR3 length is 16 residues. V was clipped by 1 base and J by 2 bases, with 14 bases between them. The CDR3 nucleotides are TGCGCCAGCAGCCAAGTGGGTCTAGCGAGACAAGAGACCCAGTACTTC. Amino acid sequence: CASSQVGLARQETQYF.

The genes are TRBV28 and TRBJ2-7; D is unclear. V was shortened by 6 bases and J by 2 bases, with 17 bases between the two germline ends. From germline, CDR1 is MDHEN and CDR2 SYDVKM. This CDR3 has 15 amino acids. This chain's CDR3 is CASSSGQLRTYEQYF. CDR3 nucleotide sequence: TGTGCCAGCAGCTCAGGCCAGCTGAGAACCTACGAGCAGTACTTC.

The V and J genes are TRBV11-3 and TRBJ1-2, with TRBD1 matching 7 bases. V dropped 5 bases and J dropped 4; count of bases not matched to a gene: 10. CDR3 length: 15 residues. Germline V gene data show CDR1 as SGHNT and CDR2 as YENEEA. As DNA, the CDR3 is TGTGCCAGCAGCCTAATCCCGGGACAGACCTATGGCTACACCTTC. Its protein is CASSLIPGQTYGYTF. The whole variable domain, filled in from reference TRBV11-3 and TRBJ1-2, reads EAGVVQSPRYKIIEKKQPVAFWCNPISGHNTLYWYLQNLGQGPELLIRYENEEAVDDSQLPKDRFSAERLKGVDSTLKIQPAELGDSAVYLCASSLIPGQTYGYTFGSGTRLTVV.